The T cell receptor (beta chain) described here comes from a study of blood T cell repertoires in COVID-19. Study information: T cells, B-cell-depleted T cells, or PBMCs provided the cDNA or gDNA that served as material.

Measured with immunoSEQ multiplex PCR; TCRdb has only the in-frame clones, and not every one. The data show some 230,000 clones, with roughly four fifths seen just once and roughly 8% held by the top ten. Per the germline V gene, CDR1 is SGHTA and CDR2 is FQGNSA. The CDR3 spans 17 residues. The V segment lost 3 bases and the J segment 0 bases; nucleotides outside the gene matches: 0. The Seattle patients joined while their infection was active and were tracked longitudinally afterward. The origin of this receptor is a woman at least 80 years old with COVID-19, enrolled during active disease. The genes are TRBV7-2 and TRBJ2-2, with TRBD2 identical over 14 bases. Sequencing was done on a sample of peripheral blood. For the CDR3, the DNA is TGTGCCAGCAGCTTGACTAGCGGGGGGGCGAACACCGGGGAGCTGTTTTTT. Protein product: CASSLTSGGANTGELFF. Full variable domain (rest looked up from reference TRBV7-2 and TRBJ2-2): GAGVSQSPSNKVTEKGKDVELRCDPISGHTALYWYRQSLGQGLEFLIYFQGNSAPDKSGLPSDRFSAERTGGSVSTLTIQRTQQEDSAVYLCASSLTSGGANTGELFFGEGSRLTVL.